One and the same sample provided the 7 T cell receptor beta chains below, sequenced in a study of blood T cell repertoires in COVID-19. Generated by immunoSEQ multiplex PCR, the TCRdb table keeps only in-frame clones and is missing some. The table has about 230,000 clones, over 70% seen once. Material: PBMCs or T cells enriched from blood (not recorded which). These receptors were taken from a woman in her twenties or thirties who had been exposed to COVID-19.

The table lists this clone with a count of one. The chain is built from TRBV7-9 and TRBJ1-5, with D possibly being TRBD1 (6 bases). Trimming stripped 3 bases from V and 6 bases from J, with 12 bases between. The germline V gene encodes CDR1 SEHNR and CDR2 FQNEAQ (reference sequence). This CDR3 spans 14 amino acids. This chain's CDR3 is CASSFGQSFQPQHF. CDR3 DNA: TGTGCCAGCAGCTTCGGACAGTCTTTTCAGCCCCAGCATTTT.

The J gene is TRBJ1-2, the V gene TRBV27; a weak D match, TRBD1 (5 bases). Trimming cost V 2 bases and J 6 bases, with 10 bases left between them. Per germline, CDR1 MNHEY and CDR2 SMNVEV (reference sequence). The CDR3 runs to 13 residues. CDR3 protein: CASSLRQNDGYTF. Written as DNA, the CDR3 is TGTGCCAGCAGTTTACGACAGAATGATGGCTACACCTTC.

The rearrangement links TRBV4-1 to TRBJ2-7, with D hard to call. The CDR3 has 15 residues. V was trimmed by 0 bases and J by 9 bases, leaving 18 bases between them. Germline loops: CDR1 MGHRA, CDR2 YSYEKL. The CDR3 reads CASSQDEVYETGQYF. The CDR3 nucleotides read TGCGCCAGCAGCCAAGACGAGGTATACGAGACGGGGCAGTACTTC.

The chain uses TRBV12-5 and TRBJ1-6; D call uncertain. The CDR3 totals 16 residues. Per germline, CDR1 LGHNT and CDR2 FRNRAP. V was clipped by 0 bases and J by 6 bases, with 12 bases between them. CDR3 protein: CASGLVGFGINSPLHF. In nucleotides, the CDR3 is TGTGCTAGTGGTTTGGTGGGGTTCGGGATTAATTCACCCCTCCACTTT.

A single count supports this clone. This chain links TRBV5-1 with TRBJ1-5, with TRBD1 matching 7 bases. CDR1 and CDR2 from the germline V gene are SGHRS and YFSETQ. Trimming at V came to 4 bases and at J to 4 bases, leaving 11 bases not matched to a gene. The CDR3 is 16 amino acids. As DNA, the CDR3 is TGCGCCAGCAGCCAAGGCGACCGACAGGGTAATCAGCCCCAGCATTTT. Translation: CASSQGDRQGNQPQHF.

This chain links TRBV29-1 with TRBJ2-3; a possible D gene is TRBD1 (5 bases). The V end lost 4 bases, the J end lost 6 bases, and 14 bases lay between the germline ends. This CDR3 region has 13 residues. CDR1 and CDR2 (germline): SQVTM, ANQGSEA. CDR3 residues: CSVGGRVGDTQYF. The CDR3 DNA reads TGCAGCGTTGGAGGCAGGGTTGGGGATACGCAGTATTTT.

A single count supports this clone. The chain couples TRBV5-1 to TRBJ2-2, with unresolved D. Per the germline V gene, CDR1 is SGHRS and CDR2 is YFSETQ. Deletions cut 3 bases from V and 0 bases from J, with 3 bases between. The CDR3 consists of 13 residues. CDR3 DNA: TGCGCCAGCAGCTCAACGAACACCGGGGAGCTGTTTTTT. Residues: CASSSTNTGELFF.